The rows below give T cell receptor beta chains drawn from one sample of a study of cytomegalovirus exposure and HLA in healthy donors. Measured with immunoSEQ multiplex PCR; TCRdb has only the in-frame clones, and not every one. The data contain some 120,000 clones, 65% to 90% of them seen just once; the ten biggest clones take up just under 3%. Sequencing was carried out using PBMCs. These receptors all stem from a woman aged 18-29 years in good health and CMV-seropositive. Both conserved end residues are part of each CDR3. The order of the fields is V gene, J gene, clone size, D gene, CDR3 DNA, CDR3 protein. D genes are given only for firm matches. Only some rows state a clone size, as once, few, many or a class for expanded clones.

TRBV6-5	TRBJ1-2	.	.	TGTGCCAGCAGCTTAGGGACAAACATGGATGGCTACACCTTC	CASSLGTNMDGYTF
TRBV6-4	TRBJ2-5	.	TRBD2	TGTGCCAGCAGTGAGCGGGGGGGCCAAGAGACCCAGTACTTC	CASSERGGQETQYF
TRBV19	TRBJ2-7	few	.	TGTGCCAGTAGTATGGCCCTTTCGGGGGGCCACGAGCAGTACTTC	CASSMALSGGHEQYF
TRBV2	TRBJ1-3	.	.	TGTGCCAGCAGTGAAGGGGGGGGAGTAGCTGGAAACACCATATATTTT	CASSEGGGVAGNTIYF
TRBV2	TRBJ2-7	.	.	TGTGCCAGCAGTGGCAGCGACTCCTACGAGCAGTACTTC	CASSGSDSYEQYF
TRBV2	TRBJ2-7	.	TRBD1	TGTGCCAGCAGTGAAGGGACAGGAGTCTACGAGCAGTACTTC	CASSEGTGVYEQYF
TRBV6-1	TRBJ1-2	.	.	TGTGCCAGCAGTGATACGGCGGGAGGTCGGGGCTACACCTTC	CASSDTAGGRGYTF
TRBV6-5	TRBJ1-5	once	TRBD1	TGTGCCAGCGGGGGGGGGACAGGGGGCAACCAGCCCCAGCATTTT	CASGGGTGGNQPQHF
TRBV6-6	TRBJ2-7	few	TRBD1	TGTGCCAGCAGCCTAGCGTTCGGGACAGGGGAAGGTGAGCAGTACTTC	CASSLAFGTGEGEQYF
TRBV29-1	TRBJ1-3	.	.	TGCGGAACAGGGAAATCTGGAAACACCATATATTTT	CGTGKSGNTIYF
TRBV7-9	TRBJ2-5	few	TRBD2	TGTGCCAGCAGCCCCATCGCGGGAGAGCAAGAGACCCAGTACTTC	CASSPIAGEQETQYF
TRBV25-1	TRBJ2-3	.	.	TGTGCCAGCAGTGAATCAGGAGTTAGAGGGCCAAGCACAGATACGCAGTATTTT	CASSESGVRGPSTDTQYF
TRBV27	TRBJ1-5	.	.	TGTGCCAGCAGTTTTACAGGGCGGGATCAGCCCCAGCATTTT	CASSFTGRDQPQHF
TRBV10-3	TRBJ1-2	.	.	TGTGCCATCAGTGAGTCACGGTATGGCTACACCTTC	CAISESRYGYTF
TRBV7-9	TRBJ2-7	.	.	TGTTCCAGCAGCTTAGTGGGGCCTTTCGAGCAGTACTTC	CSSSLVGPFEQYF
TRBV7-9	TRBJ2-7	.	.	TGTGCCAGCAGCTCCTCAGGGGACGAGCAGTACTTC	CASSSSGDEQYF
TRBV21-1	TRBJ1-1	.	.	TGTGCCAGCAGCTCGCGACAGGTGGCCACTGAAGCTTTCTTT	CASSSRQVATEAFF
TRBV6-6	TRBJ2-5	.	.	TGTGCCAGCGGTAAGGACAGCCGTCCGGAGACCCAGTACTTC	CASGKDSRPETQYF
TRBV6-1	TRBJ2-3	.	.	TGTGCCAGCAGCGGTATCGGAGATACGCAGTATTTT	CASSGIGDTQYF
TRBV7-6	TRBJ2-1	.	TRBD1	TGTGCCAGCAGCCAAACCCAGGGGGCTGAGCAGTTCTTC	CASSQTQGAEQFF
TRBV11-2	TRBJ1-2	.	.	TGTGCCAGCAGCGTGGGACAAGGACACAGCTACACCTTC	CASSVGQGHSYTF
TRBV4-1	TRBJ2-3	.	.	TGCGCCAGCAGCCAACCCGCGAAGGGGGAAGATACGCAGTATTTT	CASSQPAKGEDTQYF
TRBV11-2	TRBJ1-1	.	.	TGTGCCAGCAGCTTACAGGGTATGAACACTGAAGCTTTCTTT	CASSLQGMNTEAFF
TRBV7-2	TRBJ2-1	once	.	TGTGCCAGCAGCTTTATGGAGGGGGCAAGCGAGCAGTTCTTC	CASSFMEGASEQFF
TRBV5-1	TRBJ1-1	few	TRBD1	TGCGCCAGCAGCTTGACCCGGGACAGGGGGAGCACTGAAGCTTTCTTT	CASSLTRDRGSTEAFF
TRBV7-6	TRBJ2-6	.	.	TGTGCCAGCAGCGGACCGTCGGCGGGGCCTGGGGCCAACGTCCTGACTTTC	CASSGPSAGPGANVLTF
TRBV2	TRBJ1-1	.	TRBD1	TGTGCCAGCAGTGAAGGGGACAGCACTGAAGCTTTCTTT	CASSEGDSTEAFF
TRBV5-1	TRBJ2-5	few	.	TGCGCCAGCAGCTTGGTACTTCAAGAGACCCAGTACTTC	CASSLVLQETQYF
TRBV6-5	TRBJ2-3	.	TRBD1	TGTGCCAGCAGTTACTCAGGGGGCCCCACAGATACGCAGTATTTT	CASSYSGGPTDTQYF
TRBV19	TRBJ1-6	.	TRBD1	TGTGCCAGTAGTATAGCCCCAACAGGGGTTAGATCACCCCTCCACTTT	CASSIAPTGVRSPLHF
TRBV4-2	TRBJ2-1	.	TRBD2	TGTGCCAGCAGCCAAGAATCGACTAGCGGGGGGGCGCTTTACAATGAGCAGTTCTTC	CASSQESTSGGALYNEQFF
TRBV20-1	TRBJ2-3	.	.	TGCAGTGCTTCAGGGTGGGATACGCAGTATTTT	CSASGWDTQYF
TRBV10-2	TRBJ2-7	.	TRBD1	TGCGCCAGCAGTTCGGGGACAGACTTAGGCTACGAGCAGTACTTC	CASSSGTDLGYEQYF
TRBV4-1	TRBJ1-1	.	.	TGCGCCAGCAGCCAAGTTACGGGTAACACTGAAGCTTTCTTT	CASSQVTGNTEAFF
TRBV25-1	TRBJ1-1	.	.	TGTGCCAGCAGTGACCGGGACATCGGCACTGAAGCTTTCTTT	CASSDRDIGTEAFF
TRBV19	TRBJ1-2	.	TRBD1	TGTGCCAGTAGTATAGGGACAGGGAAGGGCTATGGCTACACCTTC	CASSIGTGKGYGYTF
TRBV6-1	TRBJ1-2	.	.	TGTGCCAGCAGTGAATTAAGGGGAGGGGCCAGTAACTATGGCTACACCTTC	CASSELRGGASNYGYTF